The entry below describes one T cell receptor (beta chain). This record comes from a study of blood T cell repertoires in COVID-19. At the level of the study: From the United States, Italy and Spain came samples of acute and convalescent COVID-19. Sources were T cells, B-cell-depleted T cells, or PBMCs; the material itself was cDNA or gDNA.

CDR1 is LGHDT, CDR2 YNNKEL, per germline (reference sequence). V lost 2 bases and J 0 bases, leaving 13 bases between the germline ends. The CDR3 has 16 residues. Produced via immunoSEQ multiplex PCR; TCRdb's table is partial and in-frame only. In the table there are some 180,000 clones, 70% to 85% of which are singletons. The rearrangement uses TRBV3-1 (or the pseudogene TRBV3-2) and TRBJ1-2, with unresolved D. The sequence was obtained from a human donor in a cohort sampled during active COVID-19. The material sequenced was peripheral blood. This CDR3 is CASSQSGGSANYGYTF. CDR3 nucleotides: TGTGCCAGCAGCCAAAGCGGCGGTTCAGCTAACTATGGCTACACCTTC.